The 27 T cell receptor beta chains reported below all come from one sample, sequenced in a study of early T cells in non-severe SARS-CoV-2 infection. TCRdb reanalysed the 5' RACE reads using MiXCR and keeps one entry per CDR3 protein. Among under 35,000 distinct CDR3 sequences, approximately 5.6% were seen once, and the ten largest hold 3% to 4.5%. Material for sequencing was whole blood. The source of these receptors is an adult who was a healthcare worker with PCR-confirmed SARS-CoV-2 infection or an uninfected control (not recorded which).

As concerns this clonotype: The junction shows a germline mismatch at one end, possibly a read error. The chain recombines TRBV12-5 with TRBJ2-1, with 10 bases that match TRBD2. The V gene's germline CDR1 is LGHNT and CDR2 FRNRAP. The CDR3 is 16 amino acids. The CDR3 loop reads CVSGLLVLAGDNEQFF. The CDR3 DNA sequence: TGTGTTAGTGGTTTGTTGGTCCTAGCGGGAGACAATGAGCAGTTCTTC.

By its share, this clonotype is medium-sized (0.01 to 0.1%). V gene TRBV7-8 combines with J gene TRBJ2-1, with D perhaps TRBD1 (5 bases). The CDR3 is 15 amino acids. With 5 bases removed from V and 6 bases from J, the gap between germline ends came to 17 bases. Germline loops: CDR1 SGHVS, CDR2 FQNEAQ. CDR3 residues: CASSRSLGRANEQFF. The CDR3 DNA sequence: TGTGCCAGCAGCCGATCCCTGGGCAGGGCCAATGAGCAGTTCTTC.

The chain uses TRBV7-8 and TRBJ2-2; 10 bases align to TRBD1. CDR3 length: 15 residues. Germline V gene data show CDR1 as SGHVS and CDR2 as FQNEAQ. The trim removed 5 bases at V and 5 bases at J, leaving 5 bases unmatched. In DNA form, the CDR3 reads TGTGCCAGCAGCCCGACAGGGGGCTGGACCGGGGAGCTGTTTTTT. This encodes CASSPTGGWTGELFF. The whole variable domain, remainder taken from reference TRBV7-8 and TRBJ2-2, is GAGVSQSPRYKVAKRGQDVALRCDPISGHVSLFWYQQALGQGPEFLTYFQNEAQLDKSGLPSDRFFAERPEGSVSTLKIQRTQQEDSAVYLCASSPTGGWTGELFFGEGSRLTVL.

This clonotype was seen repeatedly, ten times or more. The genes are TRBV7-6 and TRBJ2-7; 14 bases map to TRBD2. Trimming at V came to 4 bases and at J to 6 bases, leaving 11 bases not matched to a gene. The CDR3 runs 17 residues. Germline CDR1 reads SGHVS; CDR2 reads FNYEAQ. CDR3 region: CASSSPGTSGRTSEQYF. Here the CDR3 DNA reads TGTGCCAGCAGCTCTCCCGGGACTAGCGGGAGAACGAGCGAGCAGTACTTC.

Many counts were recorded for this clonotype. This chain links TRBV7-2 with TRBJ2-3; 7 nucleotides agree with TRBD2. In germline, CDR1 is SGHTA, CDR2 FQGNSA. The trim removed 5 bases at V and 0 bases at J, leaving 8 bases unmatched. CDR3 length equals 16 residues. The CDR3 bases are TGTGCCAGCAGCCGGAAAACTAGCGTCAGCACAGATACGCAGTATTTT. Translation: CASSRKTSVSTDTQYF.

This clonotype was recorded many times. The chain carries TRBV6-5 and TRBJ2-7; D is ambiguous. The V end lost 5 bases, the J end lost 4 bases, and 12 bases lay between the germline ends. This CDR3 spans 13 amino acids. The germline V gene encodes CDR1 MNHEY and CDR2 SVGAGI. CDR3 sequence (DNA): TGTGCCAGCAGTCAGTACTCCATATACGAGCAGTACTTC. It translates to CASSQYSIYEQYF.

This clonotype was seen ten or more times. The V call is TRBV2, the J call TRBJ2-2; a weak D match, TRBD2 (6 bases). Per germline, CDR1 SNHLY and CDR2 FYNNEI. The length of the CDR3 is 15 residues. Trimming took off 4 bases at V and 5 bases at J, with 14 bases between the two ends. The DNA of the CDR3 is TGTGCCAGCAGTGTGGAAGCCGGGAGAACCGGGGAGCTGTTTTTT. Its protein product is CASSVEAGRTGELFF.

This clonotype was recorded at least ten times. The rearrangement links TRBV18 to TRBJ2-1; D perhaps matches TRBD2 (5 bases). The CDR3 sequence is 17 residues long. With 3 bases removed from V and 3 bases from J, the gap between germline ends came to 18 bases. Germline CDR1 is KGHSH and CDR2 is LQKENI. The CDR3, as DNA: TGTGCCAGCTCACCTCTGCTAGGGCGGGCAGTCTACAATGAGCAGTTCTTC. It encodes CASSPLLGRAVYNEQFF.

This clonotype was seen repeatedly, ten times or more. The J gene is TRBJ2-5, the V gene TRBV3-1; TRBD2 matches at 8 bases. Germline CDR1 LGHDT, CDR2 YNNKEL (reference sequence). V dropped 2 bases and J dropped 1; count of bases not matched to a gene: 6. The CDR3 runs to 16 residues. CDR3 DNA sequence: TGTGCCAGCAGCCAATTGCGGGGGGTTAGCCAAGAGACCCAGTACTTC. Translating it yields CASSQLRGVSQETQYF.

Ten or more counts support this clonotype. The chain uses TRBV10-1 and TRBJ1-1, with D perhaps TRBD1 (5 bases). This CDR3 comprises 13 residues. Deletions cut 2 bases from V and 1 base from J, with 5 bases between. Germline V gives CDR1 WNHNN, CDR2 SYGVQD (reference sequence). This chain's CDR3 is CASSEGTNTEAFF. CDR3 DNA sequence: TGCGCCAGCAGTGAGGGGACGAACACTGAAGCTTTCTTT.

There are many counts of this clonotype. The J gene is TRBJ1-5, the V gene TRBV12-3 or TRBV12-4; D ambiguous. Trimming shortened V by 5 bases and J by 1 base, and 6 bases separated the two germline ends. The CDR3 totals 13 residues. The CDR3 spells CASSLQSNQPQHF. The CDR3 nucleotides read TGTGCCAGCAGTCTCCAAAGCAATCAGCCCCAGCATTTT.

This clonotype was observed a handful of times. For the CDR3, the DNA is TGCGCCAGCAGCCTGACCACCGGGACTAATAATTCACCCCTCCACTTT. Translation: CASSLTTGTNNSPLHF. This chain connects TRBV5-1 to TRBJ1-6, with D maybe TRBD1 (5 bases). Looked up from germline, CDR1 is SGHRS and CDR2 is YFSETQ. Trimming cost V 4 bases and J 5 bases, with 16 bases left between them. This CDR3 is 16 amino acids long. The variable domain in full, with the rest retrieved from reference TRBV5-1 and TRBJ1-6, is KAGVTQTPRYLIKTRGQQVTLSCSPISGHRSVSWYQQTPGQGLQFLFEYFSETQRNKGNFPGRFSGRQFSNSRSEMNVSTLELGDSALYLCASSLTTGTNNSPLHFGNGTRLTVT.

This clonotype came up many times. The rearrangement joins TRBV3-1 to TRBJ1-2; D is possibly TRBD1 (6 bases). The V gene lost 3 bases and the J gene lost 1 base, with 12 bases spanning the gap. Germline CDR1 LGHDT, CDR2 YNNKEL (reference sequence). The CDR3 spans 15 residues. DNA for the CDR3: TGTGCCAGCAGCCAGGGGACAACCATTAACTATGGCTACACCTTC. This codes for CASSQGTTINYGYTF.

This clonotype was seen ten or more times. The gene calls are TRBV6-4 and TRBJ2-1; 8 nucleotides line up with TRBD2. Per the germline V gene, CDR1 is MRHNA and CDR2 is SNTAGT. Unmatched junction bases numbered 3, after V lost 8 bases and J lost 0 bases. The CDR3 contains 14 residues. CDR3 DNA sequence: TGTGCCAGCTTGACTAGCGACTCCTACAATGAGCAGTTCTTC. This gives the protein CASLTSDSYNEQFF.

The chain joins TRBV19 to TRBJ2-2, with 8 bases identical to TRBD2. Germline-derived CDR1 and CDR2 are LNHDA and SQIVND (reference sequence). Losses at the gene ends were 4 bases for V and 5 bases for J; bases not matched to a gene: 9. CDR3 length: 16 residues. CDR3 residues: CASSTPGGARTGELFF. CDR3 coding DNA: TGTGCCAGTAGTACCCCCGGGGGGGCGAGGACCGGGGAGCTGTTTTTT.

This clonotype appeared many times. The chain carries TRBV11-3 and TRBJ2-1, with D perhaps TRBD1 (6 bases). Germline assignment: CDR1 SGHNT and CDR2 YENEEA. This CDR3 spans 16 amino acids. Trimming took 0 bases from V and 3 from J, leaving 12 bases between them. This chain's CDR3 is CASSLDSGALYNEQFF. Written as DNA, the CDR3 is TGTGCCAGCAGCTTAGATTCAGGGGCCCTCTACAATGAGCAGTTCTTC.

This clonotype was counted at least ten times. The chain has TRBV12-5 and TRBJ1-2, with 8 positions matching TRBD1. In germline, CDR1 is LGHNT, CDR2 FRNRAP. This CDR3 is built from 13 residues. V was clipped by 3 bases and J by 8 bases; unmatched bases: 5. The CDR3 spells CASGLDGTGGYTF. CDR3 coding DNA: TGTGCTAGTGGTTTAGACGGGACAGGAGGCTACACCTTC.

The chain uses TRBV18 and TRBJ2-5, with no clear D. V was pared by 5 bases and J by 5 bases, with 12 bases between. The CDR3 has 13 residues. Germline V gives CDR1 KGHSH, CDR2 LQKENI. For the CDR3, the DNA is TGTGCCAGCTCAATCGACACTGGGGAGACCCAGTACTTC. Residues: CASSIDTGETQYF.

The V and J genes are TRBV20-1 and TRBJ1-2, with 7 bases aligning to TRBD1. This CDR3 has 11 amino acids. The germline V gene encodes CDR1 DFQATT and CDR2 SNEGSKA (reference sequence). The junction had 6 bases not matched to a gene; V was cut back by 6 bases and J by 8 bases. The CDR3 loop reads CSAKDRPGYTF. DNA of the CDR3: TGCAGTGCAAAGGACAGGCCCGGCTACACCTTC.

This clonotype was counted many times. This chain joins TRBV27 and TRBJ2-3; D is uncertain. Germline values: CDR1 MNHEY, CDR2 SMNVEV (reference sequence). The CDR3 length is 12 residues. Trimming left V 3 bases short and J 3 bases short, with 4 bases between. The CDR3 spells CASSFNTDTQYF. The CDR3 DNA is TGTGCCAGCAGTTTTAATACAGATACGCAGTATTTT.

V is TRBV24-1 and J is TRBJ2-4, with no clear D. V lost 1 base, J lost 0 bases, and 12 bases lay in between. Germline CDR1 KGHDR, CDR2 SFDVKD. The CDR3 runs to 17 residues. The CDR3 spells CATSDLFSPLAKNIQYF. CDR3 bases: TGTGCCACCAGTGATTTATTCTCTCCTTTAGCCAAAAACATTCAGTACTTC.

The chain joins TRBV9 to TRBJ2-7, with D possibly TRBD1 on 5 matching bases. With 3 bases removed from V and 3 bases from J, the gap between germline ends came to 10 bases. The CDR3 has 13 amino acids. Germline lookup yields CDR1 SGDLS and CDR2 YYNGEE. In DNA, the CDR3 is TGTGCCAGCAGCGAGGGTCAGGGCTACGAGCAGTACTTC. Protein product: CASSEGQGYEQYF.

This clonotype was observed at least ten times. The CDR3 is CASGRDKSYEQYF. In nucleotides, the CDR3 is TGTGCCAGCGGCCGGGACAAGTCCTACGAGCAGTACTTC. V and J are TRBV12-3 or TRBV12-4 and TRBJ2-7; D might be TRBD1 (6 bases). The CDR3 has 13 amino acids. The V end lost 8 bases, the J end lost 1 base, and 12 bases lay between the germline ends.

This clonotype was seen a handful of times. The genes are TRBV15 and TRBJ2-5; perhaps TRBD1 as D (5 bases). Looked up from germline, CDR1 is LNHNV and CDR2 is YYDKDF (reference sequence). The CDR3 length is 17 residues. V was trimmed by 1 base and J by 4 bases, leaving 19 bases between them. The CDR3 bases are TGTGCCACCAGCAGAGCCGCCTGGCAGGGAATAGTAGAGACCCAGTACTTC. It codes for CATSRAAWQGIVETQYF.

This clonotype was detected ten times or more. This sequence joins TRBV6-1 and TRBJ2-7; a possible D gene is TRBD1 (6 bases). V gave up 11 bases and J gave up 0 bases, with 14 bases separating them. Germline CDR1 and CDR2: MNHNS and SASEGT. This CDR3 is 13 amino acids long. For the CDR3, the DNA is TGTGCCGTTCGGACAGTTGCCTCCTACGAGCAGTACTTC. Its translation: CAVRTVASYEQYF.

This clonotype was seen repeatedly, ten times or more. The chain uses TRBV19 and TRBJ2-7; D is unclear. This CDR3 has 13 residues. V was clipped by 1 base and J by 6 bases, with 10 bases between them. Germline values: CDR1 LNHDA, CDR2 SQIVND (reference sequence). In DNA, the CDR3 is TGTGCCAGTAGTATAGGGGCAGCCGGCGAGCAGTACTTC. Translated: CASSIGAAGEQYF.

This clonotype has only a few counts. The V gene is TRBV4-2, the J gene TRBJ2-7; 11 positions match TRBD2. The CDR3 runs 15 residues. Germline CDR1 and CDR2: LGHNA and YNFKEQ. The V and J ends lost 1 base and 3 bases, in that order; junction bases with no gene match: 2. The CDR3 DNA reads TGTGCCAGCAGCCAAGCGGGACTAGCGGTCTACGAGCAGTACTTC. It specifies CASSQAGLAVYEQYF.